These 9 T cell receptor beta chains originate from one sample sequenced in a study of T cell changes during pregnancy in multiple sclerosis. Sequencing used immunoSEQ multiplex PCR; TCRdb keeps in-frame clones, though not all of them. Here the sample spans under 15,000 clones, 88% being singletons. The starting material was CD8+ T cells from peripheral blood mononuclear cells, obtained in the second trimester of pregnancy. The receptors come from a female donor in good health, enrolled as a control in a pregnancy study.

This clone has a single count. The rearrangement joins TRBV6-1 to TRBJ2-6, with D maybe TRBD1 (6 bases). The germline V gene has CDR1 MNHNS and CDR2 SASEGT. V was pared by 6 bases and J by 8 bases, with 17 bases between. This CDR3 comprises 15 residues. For the CDR3, the DNA is TGTGCCAGCAGCATCTCCCCACAGGGATCCAACGTCCTGACTTTC. It codes for CASSISPQGSNVLTF.

The rearrangement uses TRBV7-6 and TRBJ2-7; tentative D call: TRBD2 (5 bases). This CDR3 is 15 amino acids long. Germline loops: CDR1 SGHVS, CDR2 FNYEAQ. Trimming pared 4 bases from V and 0 bases from J, leaving 13 bases between. CDR3 amino acids: CASSSRHGVSYEQYF. The CDR3 region has the DNA TGTGCCAGCAGCTCTCGGCACGGGGTCTCCTACGAGCAGTACTTC.

In its sample, this clone was seen once. The chain joins TRBV7-2 to TRBJ2-1, with D tentatively TRBD1 (5 bases). The ends were cut back, 0 bases at V and 15 bases at J, with 15 bases in the middle. This CDR3 has 13 residues. Germline V gene data show CDR1 as SGHTA and CDR2 as FQGNSA. CDR3 residues: CASSLASLGVRFF. Here the CDR3 DNA reads TGTGCCAGCAGCTTAGCGTCCCTAGGGGTCCGGTTCTTC.

This chain connects TRBV28 to TRBJ1-1; tentative D call: TRBD1 (6 bases). V lost 4 bases, J lost 2 bases, and 23 bases lay in between. CDR1 and CDR2 (germline): MDHEN, SYDVKM. The CDR3 spans 18 residues. This chain's CDR3 is CASSSTGRESRLNTEAFF. DNA of the CDR3: TGTGCCAGCAGTTCCACAGGGAGGGAGTCTAGGCTCAACACTGAAGCTTTCTTT.

The chain couples TRBV5-1 to TRBJ2-7, with a weak D call TRBD1 (7 bases). Germline V gene data show CDR1 as SGHRS and CDR2 as YFSETQ. V was trimmed by 0 bases and J by 6 bases, leaving 16 bases between them. The CDR3 is made up of 15 amino acids. The CDR3 DNA reads TGCGCCAGCAGCTTGGCCGCGACAGGGCGGGGCGAGCAGTACTTC. It codes for CASSLAATGRGEQYF.

By share, this clone counts as medium-sized. The rearrangement uses TRBV5-5 and TRBJ2-1; tentatively, D is TRBD2 (6 bases). CDR1 SGHKS and CDR2 YYEKEE come from the germline V gene (reference sequence). This CDR3 spans 12 amino acids. V was trimmed by 1 base and J by 9 bases, leaving 8 bases between them. DNA of the CDR3: TGTGCCAGCAGCTTGTGGGGACTTGAGCAGTTCTTC. This codes for CASSLWGLEQFF.

The chain has TRBV28 and TRBJ1-2; TRBD1 agrees at 9 bases. The length of the CDR3 is 15 residues. In germline, CDR1 is MDHEN, CDR2 SYDVKM. The junction had 8 bases not matched to a gene; V was cut back by 5 bases and J by 4 bases. CDR3 bases: TGTGCCAGCAGTCTTACAGGGGGCGCCGCCTATGGCTACACCTTC. Translating gives CASSLTGGAAYGYTF.

This rearrangement joins TRBV5-4 to TRBJ2-7; D gene uncertain. V lost 0 bases, J lost 3 bases, and 7 bases lay in between. CDR3 length equals 13 residues. CDR1 and CDR2 (germline): SGHNT, YYREEE (reference sequence). DNA for the CDR3: TGTGCCAGCAGCTTGGGTGGCTTCTACGAGCAGTACTTC. Translation: CASSLGGFYEQYF.

V and J are TRBV15 and TRBJ2-7; 10 bases agree with TRBD1. The germline gives CDR1 LNHNV, CDR2 YYDKDF (reference sequence). Trimming at V came to 2 bases and at J to 2 bases, leaving 12 bases not matched to a gene. This CDR3 region has 18 residues. CDR3 loop: CATSRNRDRGSLAYEQYF. The CDR3 DNA sequence: TGTGCCACCAGCAGAAACCGGGACAGGGGTTCGCTAGCCTACGAGCAGTACTTC.